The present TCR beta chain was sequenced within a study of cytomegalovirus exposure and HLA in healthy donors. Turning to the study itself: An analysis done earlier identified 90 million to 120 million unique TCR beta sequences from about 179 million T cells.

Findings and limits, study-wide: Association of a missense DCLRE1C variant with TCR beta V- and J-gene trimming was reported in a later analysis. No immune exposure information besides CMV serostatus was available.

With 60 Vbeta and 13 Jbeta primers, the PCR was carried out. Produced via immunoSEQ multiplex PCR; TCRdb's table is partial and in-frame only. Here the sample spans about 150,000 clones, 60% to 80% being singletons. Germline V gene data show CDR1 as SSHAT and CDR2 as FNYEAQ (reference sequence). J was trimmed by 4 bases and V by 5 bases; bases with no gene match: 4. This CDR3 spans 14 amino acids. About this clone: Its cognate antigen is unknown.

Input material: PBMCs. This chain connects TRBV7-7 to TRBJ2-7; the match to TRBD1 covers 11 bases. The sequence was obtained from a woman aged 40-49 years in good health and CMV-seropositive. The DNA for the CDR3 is TGTGCCAGCAGCCAGGGACAGGGGGAGTACGAGCAGTACTTC. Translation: CASSQGQGEYEQYF.